A selection of T cell receptor beta chains follows, all from one sample in a study of blood T cell repertoires in COVID-19. Some clones are missing from TCRdb's copy, which holds only in-frame ones; the method was immunoSEQ multiplex PCR. The sample includes some 300,000 clones, roughly 89% seen only once; the top ten take under 3%. Material: PBMCs or T cells enriched from blood (not recorded which). Source of these receptors: a woman between 45 and 65 years old who had been exposed to COVID-19. The CDR3 runs from the conserved cysteine through the conserved F or W. The D gene is left open where the match is weak. Size values are once, few and many counts, or a class for expanded clones, and some rows have none.

cdr3_aa cdr3_nt clone_size v_call cdr3_length d_call j_call
CASSLVQGQGYTF TGTGCCAGCAGCTTAGTCCAGGGACAAGGCTACACCTTC NA TRBV11-2 13 NA TRBJ1-2
CASSLQGQVDSPLHF TGTGCCAGCAGCTTACAGGGACAGGTCGACTCACCCCTCCACTTT few TRBV7-9 15 TRBD1 TRBJ1-6
CASSEEGSGNTIYF TGTGCCAGCAGCGAGGAAGGCTCTGGAAACACCATATATTTT NA TRBV2 14 NA TRBJ1-3
CASSTAGGSYNEQFF TGCGCCAGCTCTACAGCGGGGGGCTCCTACAATGAGCAGTTCTTC NA TRBV4-1 15 TRBD2 TRBJ2-1
CASSGTGGVSQPQHF TGTGCCAGCAGTGGGACAGGGGGGGTTAGTCAGCCCCAGCATTTT NA TRBV28 15 TRBD1 TRBJ1-5
CASSERQGAGQPQHF TGTGCCAGCAGTGAAAGGCAGGGGGCAGGACAGCCCCAGCATTTT once TRBV6-1 15 TRBD1 TRBJ1-5
CASIKDRFLNTIYF TGTGCCAGCATCAAGGACAGGTTTTTAAACACCATATATTTT NA TRBV28 14 TRBD1 TRBJ1-3
CASSETGGRETQYF TGTGCCAGTAGCGAGACAGGGGGCAGGGAGACCCAGTACTTC NA TRBV19 14 TRBD1 TRBJ2-5
CASSGQGFRDEQFF TGCGCCAGCAGTGGACAGGGTTTTAGGGATGAGCAGTTCTTC NA TRBV5-1 14 TRBD1 TRBJ2-1
CASRSGGVPDTQYF TGTGCCAGCAGGAGCGGGGGGGTTCCAGATACGCAGTATTTT NA TRBV7-2 14 TRBD2 TRBJ2-3
CASKDLGTKYEQYF TGTGCCAGCAAGGACTTGGGAACAAAATACGAGCAGTACTTC NA TRBV28 14 NA TRBJ2-7
CASSYRDRQGAGQPQHF TGTGCCAGCAGTTACCGAGACAGACAGGGGGCAGGACAGCCCCAGCATTTT NA TRBV6-2/TRBV6-3 17 TRBD1 TRBJ1-5
CASSVNDRGLGYTF TGTGCCAGCAGCGTAAATGACAGGGGCCTTGGCTACACCTTC NA TRBV7-8 14 TRBD1 TRBJ1-2
CASSRTGDEQFF TGCGCCAGCAGCCGGACAGGGGATGAGCAGTTCTTC NA TRBV5-1 12 TRBD1 TRBJ2-1
CASSRGTGGSRNTGELFF TGTGCTAGCAGCCGGGGGACAGGGGGCAGTAGGAACACCGGGGAGCTGTTTTTT NA TRBV7-7 18 TRBD1 TRBJ2-2
CASSFATGNDEAFF TGCGCCAGCAGCTTCGCGACAGGCAATGATGAAGCTTTCTTT NA TRBV5-1 14 NA TRBJ1-1
CASSFTSGGLADTQYF TGTGCCAGCAGTTTTACTAGCGGGGGGTTAGCAGATACGCAGTATTTT NA TRBV7-2 16 TRBD2 TRBJ2-3
CASSEATEYNEKLFF TGTGCCAGCAGTGAAGCGACAGAATATAATGAAAAACTGTTTTTT NA TRBV6-1 15 NA TRBJ1-4
CAWSAGLGGYTF TGTGCCTGGAGTGCCGGACTGGGTGGCTACACCTTC NA TRBV30 12 NA TRBJ1-2
CASSRDRGTGGYTF TGTGCCAGCAGTCGGGACAGGGGAACTGGTGGCTACACCTTC NA TRBV5-4 14 TRBD1 TRBJ1-2
CASTERTANTEAFF TGCGCCAGCACTGAAAGGACAGCCAACACTGAAGCTTTCTTT NA TRBV5-1 14 NA TRBJ1-1
CASRPEQGRDPFTMNTEAFF TGTGCCAGCAGACCCGAACAGGGAAGAGACCCATTTACCATGAACACTGAAGCTTTCTTT NA TRBV11-3 20 NA TRBJ1-1
CAWDQGEETQYF TGTGCCTGGGATCAGGGGGAAGAGACCCAGTACTTC NA TRBV30 12 TRBD1 TRBJ2-5
CATTQGGFGTQYF TGTGCCACCACTCAAGGGGGTTTCGGGACCCAGTACTTC NA TRBV6-5 13 NA TRBJ2-5
CASSTYWPDRERKGVNEKLFF TGTGCCAGCAGTACGTACTGGCCGGACCGGGAACGAAAGGGGGTGAATGAAAAACTGTTTTTT NA TRBV28 21 NA TRBJ1-4